Below, one T cell receptor (beta chain) is given with its context. This receptor's antigen is unknown. Per-base qualities were not stored, and no clone one base away is much larger. Whole blood was collected in K2EDTA tubes by collaborating institutions according to the institutions' own protocols. For TCRbeta analysis, collaborators shipped samples as frozen whole blood, isolated PBMCs, or DNA extracted from either of those sample types. CDR1 and CDR2, per the germline V gene, are MNHEY and SVGAGI. Here V drops 5 bases and J drops 3 bases, and the junction holds 7 bases not matched to any gene. Including cysteine and phenylalanine, the CDR3 has 15 amino acids. Solely the CDR3 DNA is kept, with 45 bases framed from the first base. This entry comes from a study of blood T cell repertoires in COVID-19 (dated by TCRdb to between 2020 and 2021). Notes on the research overall: Samples covering the acute and convalescent phases of COVID-19 were provided by collaborators in the United States, Italy and Spain. Samples were obtained from the ongoing ImmuneRACE study (first 160 participants) and from roughly 1,300 subjects provided by 6 global collaborators. The repertoires were released in a freely available public database intended as a resource for research on the immune response to SARS-CoV-2. HLA class I and class II types, where available, came from metadata supplied by the sample provider rather than from assay-based typing. The material from the prospective study consisted of cDNA or gDNA derived from T cells, B-cell-depleted T cells, or PBMCs. A de-identified subject ID, COVID-19 status, age in years and sex were almost always included in the sample metadata. Deeply sampled blood TCRbeta repertoires from subjects exposed to, actively infected with, or recovered from COVID-19 were included in the dataset.

The immunoSEQ Assay, a bias-controlled multiplex PCR, was used to amplify TCRbeta CDR3 regions from genomic DNA. As for the authors' bioinformatics: Within the assay, amplification of reference gene primers was used to estimate how many nucleated cells each sample contained. To quantify the absolute abundance of each unique TCRbeta CDR3 rearrangement, sequence reads were collapsed and filtered. For each sample, productive Simpson clonality was calculated by taking the square root of Simpson's diversity index across productive rearrangements. TCRdb took over this immuneACCESS table, retaining in-frame rearrangements with V and J assigned. Such tables are incomplete; in checked studies, under half of the missing clones stem from an unresolved V gene, and the remainder is unexplained. That table furnishes V, J and clone size, whereas the DNA furnished D and trimming. The sample table holds about 32,000 clones, of which 80% to 95% were seen once. 1% of the sample comes from the top ten.

What the authors observed across the whole study: The amount of clinical and demographic metadata varied by source and participant and was provided uncurated.

The rearranged chain carries TRBV6-5 and TRBJ1-5, and TRBD1 matches 7 of the central bases. Sequencing input: peripheral blood. The clonotype comes from a man between 65 and 79 years old with active or convalescent COVID-19. The CDR3 region reads CASSPGQSYNQPQHF. The sequenced DNA is TGTGCCAGCAGTCCGGGACAGTCTTACAATCAGCCCCAGCATTTT.